This section outlines one TCR beta chain sequence together with its context. What it binds is not known. Assays captured about 10^5 TCR templates per sample. Libraries were prepared by immunoSEQ multiplex PCR; TCRdb keeps only in-frame clonotypes and omits some of them. The sample includes approximately 84,000 clones, roughly 94% seen only once; the top ten take about a fifth. The CDR3 covers 15 residues. Trimming removed 5 bases from V and 3 bases from J, with 14 bases in between. Looked up from germline, CDR1 is MGHRA and CDR2 is YSYEKL. This entry belongs to a study of siplizumab effects on memory and regulatory T cells. Study conclusions and caveats: Alloreactive sequences traceable to unstimulated CD4+ memory cells declined significantly under siplizumab. An assignable phenotype, naive or memory, was missing from roughly 76-95% of proliferating CD4+ or CD8+ clones.

Material for sequencing was CD8+ T cells sorted from blood. The clonotype comes from a human donor in good health. This chain links TRBV4-1 with TRBJ2-1, with D uncertain. CDR3 loop: CASSASQDGYNEQFF. The CDR3 coding sequence is TGCGCCAGCAGCGCCTCCCAGGACGGCTACAATGAGCAGTTCTTC.